Listed below are T cell receptor beta chains from one sample, sequenced in a study of blood T cell repertoires in COVID-19. Profiled with immunoSEQ multiplex PCR; TCRdb holds only in-frame clones, not every one. This sample has 100,000 to 150,000 clones, with around 74% found just once. Sequencing was done on a sample of peripheral blood. Receptors originate from a man in his sixties with acute or convalescent COVID-19. CDR3s include the opening cysteine and the closing phenylalanine or tryptophan. Each record gives: CDR3 DNA, CDR3 protein, J gene, clone size, V gene, D gene. A D gene is named only where the DNA matches it firmly. Only part of the rows carry a size: once, few, many, or a class if the clone is expanded.

cdr3_nt: TGTGCCTGGAGCGGACAGGGCTGGGGCTACACCTTC
cdr3_aa: CAWSGQGWGYTF
j_call: TRBJ1-2
clone_size: -
v_call: TRBV30
d_call: TRBD1

cdr3_nt: TGTGCCAGCAGCTTAGACTTGACTAGGACCCAAGAGACCCAGTACTTC
cdr3_aa: CASSLDLTRTQETQYF
j_call: TRBJ2-5
clone_size: -
v_call: TRBV7-9
d_call: -

cdr3_nt: TGTGCCAGTAAGCTTATACCCCAAGCGAACACTGAAGCTTTCTTT
cdr3_aa: CASKLIPQANTEAFF
j_call: TRBJ1-1
clone_size: -
v_call: TRBV19
d_call: -

cdr3_nt: TGTGCCAGCATGACCGGGACTAAGCAGTTCTTC
cdr3_aa: CASMTGTKQFF
j_call: TRBJ2-1
clone_size: -
v_call: TRBV12-3/TRBV12-4
d_call: TRBD2

cdr3_nt: TGTGCCACCAGTGATAACAGGGGGCTCGTCACTGAAGCTTTCTTT
cdr3_aa: CATSDNRGLVTEAFF
j_call: TRBJ1-1
clone_size: -
v_call: TRBV24-1
d_call: TRBD1

cdr3_nt: TGTGCCACCAGTGCCACGACAGGCGTGAACACTGAAGCTTTCTTT
cdr3_aa: CATSATTGVNTEAFF
j_call: TRBJ1-1
clone_size: -
v_call: TRBV24-1
d_call: -

cdr3_nt: TGTGCCAGCAGCTTCGGACTAGCGGGATCTGATGAGCAGTTCTTC
cdr3_aa: CASSFGLAGSDEQFF
j_call: TRBJ2-1
clone_size: -
v_call: TRBV5-4
d_call: TRBD2

cdr3_nt: TGTGCCAGCAGCCAAGATCAAAACTTAATCCCCCTCTCTGGGGCCAACGTCCTGACTTTC
cdr3_aa: CASSQDQNLIPLSGANVLTF
j_call: TRBJ2-6
clone_size: -
v_call: TRBV4-2
d_call: -

cdr3_nt: TGCGCCAGCAGTGAGCCGATTCGCCGGGACAGGCAAGAGACCCAGTACTTC
cdr3_aa: CASSEPIRRDRQETQYF
j_call: TRBJ2-5
clone_size: few
v_call: TRBV10-2
d_call: TRBD1

cdr3_nt: TGTGCCAGCAGCTCGGGGGGGACTAAATCCACAGATACGCAGTATTTT
cdr3_aa: CASSSGGTKSTDTQYF
j_call: TRBJ2-3
clone_size: once
v_call: TRBV5-4
d_call: TRBD2

cdr3_nt: TGCGCCAGCAGCTTGACGGTCTCCTACGAGCAGTACTTC
cdr3_aa: CASSLTVSYEQYF
j_call: TRBJ2-7
clone_size: -
v_call: TRBV5-1
d_call: -

cdr3_nt: TGTGCCAGCAGCTTACAGAGAATGAACACTGAAGCTTTCTTT
cdr3_aa: CASSLQRMNTEAFF
j_call: TRBJ1-1
clone_size: -
v_call: TRBV5-6
d_call: -

cdr3_nt: TGTGCCACCAGCGCTATGGGACAGGGGGCGTCCGGGGAGCTGTTTTTT
cdr3_aa: CATSAMGQGASGELFF
j_call: TRBJ2-2
clone_size: -
v_call: TRBV24-1
d_call: TRBD1

cdr3_nt: TGCGCCAGCAGCTATGGGACTAGCGGGAGGGCCTCCTACAATGAGCAGTTCTTC
cdr3_aa: CASSYGTSGRASYNEQFF
j_call: TRBJ2-1
clone_size: -
v_call: TRBV5-1
d_call: TRBD2

cdr3_nt: TGTGCCAGCATCGCTAGCGGGAGGTCAGACGAGCAGTACTTC
cdr3_aa: CASIASGRSDEQYF
j_call: TRBJ2-7
clone_size: -
v_call: TRBV2
d_call: TRBD2

cdr3_nt: TGTGCCAGCAGTGTGGACAGTGCCTATGGCTACACCTTC
cdr3_aa: CASSVDSAYGYTF
j_call: TRBJ1-2
clone_size: -
v_call: TRBV6-6
d_call: -

cdr3_nt: TGTGCCAGCAGCTCCGATCTTCCGGGTACCTATAATTCACCCCTCCACTTT
cdr3_aa: CASSSDLPGTYNSPLHF
j_call: TRBJ1-6
clone_size: -
v_call: TRBV5-5
d_call: -

cdr3_nt: TGTGCCAGCAGCGTGAAGACAGGGGGCAATTCACCCCTCCACTTT
cdr3_aa: CASSVKTGGNSPLHF
j_call: TRBJ1-6
clone_size: -
v_call: TRBV9
d_call: TRBD1

cdr3_nt: TGTGCCATCAGTGCAGGCAGGGAAAGCACTGAAGCTTTCTTT
cdr3_aa: CAISAGRESTEAFF
j_call: TRBJ1-1
clone_size: -
v_call: TRBV10-3
d_call: -

cdr3_nt: TGTGCCAGCAGCTTTCCGGGACTAAACATTCAGTACTTC
cdr3_aa: CASSFPGLNIQYF
j_call: TRBJ2-4
clone_size: few
v_call: TRBV11-3
d_call: -

cdr3_nt: TGCGCCAGCAGCCATAGACCGGTCACCAGCGGACCCATGTCCGGCTACACCTTC
cdr3_aa: CASSHRPVTSGPMSGYTF
j_call: TRBJ1-2
clone_size: -
v_call: TRBV4-1
d_call: -

cdr3_nt: TGTGCCAGCAGCTCCAGGATGGGGGCTACTAATGAAAAACTGTTTTTT
cdr3_aa: CASSSRMGATNEKLFF
j_call: TRBJ1-4
clone_size: -
v_call: TRBV7-2
d_call: -

cdr3_nt: TGTGCCAGCAGCCCGGGACTAGCGGGCCTGAGCACAGATACGCAGTATTTT
cdr3_aa: CASSPGLAGLSTDTQYF
j_call: TRBJ2-3
clone_size: -
v_call: TRBV5-6
d_call: TRBD2

cdr3_nt: TGTGCCAGCAGTGTAATGATCCAGGGGGCGGATAAGTCTGGCTACACCTTC
cdr3_aa: CASSVMIQGADKSGYTF
j_call: TRBJ1-2
clone_size: -
v_call: TRBV6-1
d_call: TRBD1

cdr3_nt: TGTGCCAGTAGTACTCCTTACAGGGGGTATAATTCACCCCTCCACTTT
cdr3_aa: CASSTPYRGYNSPLHF
j_call: TRBJ1-6
clone_size: -
v_call: TRBV19
d_call: TRBD1

cdr3_nt: TGTGCCAGCTCACCTAGGCGACAGGATCAATCGACTGAAGCTTTCTTT
cdr3_aa: CASSPRRQDQSTEAFF
j_call: TRBJ1-1
clone_size: -
v_call: TRBV18
d_call: -